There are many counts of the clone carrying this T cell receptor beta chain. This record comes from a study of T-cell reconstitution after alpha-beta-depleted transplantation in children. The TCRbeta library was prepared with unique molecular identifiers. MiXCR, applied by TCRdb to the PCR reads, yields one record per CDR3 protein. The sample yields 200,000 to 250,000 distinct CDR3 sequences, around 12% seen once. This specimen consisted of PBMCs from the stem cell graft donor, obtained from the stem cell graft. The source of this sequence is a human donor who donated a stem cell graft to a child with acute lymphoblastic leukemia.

CDR3 residues: CASSLGRTSYQETQYF. The CDR3 region has the DNA TGTGCCAGCAGCTTGGGAAGGACATCGTACCAAGAGACCCAGTACTTC. V gene TRBV5-8 combines with J gene TRBJ2-5, with D possibly being TRBD1 (5 bases). This CDR3 contains 16 residues. The germline V and J ends were trimmed by 0 bases and 0 bases, with 12 bases remaining between them. Germline values: CDR1 SGHTS, CDR2 YDEGEE.